Each of the 18 T cell receptor beta chains below was sequenced from the same sample in a study of T cells in Graves' hyperthyroidism and ophthalmopathy. It was RNA transcripts that yielded the amplified TCR beta CDR3 regions. An initial round of RT-PCR targeting the TCR CDR3 relied on the HTBI primer set. From the multiplex PCR reads, TCRdb called clonotypes with MiXCR, one entry per CDR3 protein. Of about 520,000 distinct CDR3 sequences detected, approximately 24% appear once; the ten largest clones hold approximately 11%. The sequencing input was blood. The origin of the receptors is a woman aged 25 to 39 with Graves' ophthalmopathy.

The chain carries TRBV11-1 and TRBJ2-2; D may be TRBD1 (5 bases). The germline V gene has CDR1 SGHAT and CDR2 FQDESV (reference sequence). The CDR3 extends over 13 amino acids. Deletions cut 1 base from V and 7 bases from J, with 7 bases between. CDR3 nucleotides: TGTGCCAGCAGCTTAGTAGGGGTCGGGGAGCTGTTTTTT. Protein sequence: CASSLVGVGELFF.

This clonotype occurred a few times. At one of its ends the junction is not consistent with the germline gene, which may arise from a read error. The chain has TRBV10-3 and TRBJ2-7, with 8 bases identical to TRBD1. The CDR3 length is 18 residues. The germline V gene has CDR1 ENHRY and CDR2 SYGVKD. CDR3 sequence (DNA): TGTTCCATCAGTGAGGCAAAAGGACAGGGTCGGACCCAATACGAGCAGTACTTC. Its translation: CSISEAKGQGRTQYEQYF.

This clonotype was recorded many times. A much more abundant neighbour one base away suggests this may be a read error. V gene TRBV27 combines with J gene TRBJ2-5; D might be TRBD2 (6 bases). The CDR3 covers 15 residues. Germline V CDR1 and CDR2: MNHEY, SMNVEV (reference sequence). For the CDR3, the DNA is TGTGCCGGCAGTTTATCGGGGCTAGCGATCGAGACCCAGTACTTC. It is translated as CAGSLSGLAIETQYF.

This chain joins TRBV6-1 and TRBJ1-1; D uncertain. This CDR3 is built from 15 residues. The germline CDR1 and CDR2 sequences are MNHNS and SASEGT. Trimming pared 2 bases from V and 6 bases from J, leaving 16 bases between. The CDR3 loop is CASSEMTASLSEAFF. CDR3 DNA sequence: TGTGCCAGCAGTGAAATGACTGCCTCCCTTTCTGAAGCTTTCTTT.

This clonotype occurred once. V and J are TRBV7-2 and TRBJ2-6, with D tentatively TRBD1 (6 bases). Germline V gene data show CDR1 as SGHTA and CDR2 as FQGNSA. The CDR3 sequence is 17 residues long. V lost 0 bases and J lost 2, with 11 bases in between. For the CDR3, the DNA is TGTGCCAGCAGCTTAGCGATGGGGGCAACTGGGGCCAACGTCCTGACTTTC. Protein product: CASSLAMGATGANVLTF. The whole variable domain, remainder taken from reference TRBV7-2 and TRBJ2-6, is GAGVSQSPSNKVTEKGKDVELRCDPISGHTALYWYRQSLGQGLEFLIYFQGNSAPDKSGLPSDRFSAERTGGSVSTLTIQRTQQEDSAVYLCASSLAMGATGANVLTFGAGSRLTVL.

V usage is TRBV2 and J usage is TRBJ2-7; D not resolved. CDR1 is SNHLY, CDR2 FYNNEI, per germline. The CDR3 has 15 residues. V was clipped by 2 bases and J by 4 bases, with 15 bases between them. DNA of the CDR3: TGTGCCAGCAGTGAACAGCCACCCCTTTTTTACGAGCAGTACTTC. Protein: CASSEQPPLFYEQYF.

In its sample, this clonotype was seen many times. The gene calls are TRBV6-1 and TRBJ2-7; D uncertain. The germline V and J ends were trimmed by 5 bases and 0 bases, with 14 bases remaining between them. The CDR3 length is 15 residues. Germline CDR1 is MNHNS and CDR2 is SASEGT. For the CDR3, the DNA is TGTGCCAGCAGTAGAGATCCTGGAAGCTCCTACGAGCAGTACTTC. The encoded protein is CASSRDPGSSYEQYF.

This clonotype has at least ten counts. V usage is TRBV28 and J usage is TRBJ2-7; 11 nucleotides line up with TRBD1. V lost 5 bases, J lost 3 bases, and 9 bases stayed unmatched. The germline CDR1 and CDR2 sequences are MDHEN and SYDVKM. The CDR3 is 16 residues long. This CDR3 reads CASSLSGGQGDYEQYF. The DNA of the CDR3 is TGTGCCAGCAGTCTAAGCGGGGGACAGGGGGACTACGAGCAGTACTTC.

This clonotype appeared many times. The rearrangement links TRBV9 to TRBJ2-7; D is ambiguous. Germline CDR1 SGDLS, CDR2 YYNGEE. V was shortened by 0 bases and J by 2 bases, with 9 bases between the two germline ends. This CDR3 region has 14 residues. The chain's CDR3 is CASSVGPSTYEQYF. The CDR3 DNA reads as TGTGCCAGCAGCGTAGGACCCTCTACCTACGAGCAGTACTTC.

This clonotype came up a few times. The CDR3 here is CSAAYRGKETQYF. The CDR3 bases are TGCAGTGCTGCTTACAGGGGAAAAGAGACCCAGTACTTC. The chain couples TRBV20-1 to TRBJ2-5; 7 nucleotides align to TRBD1. This CDR3 region has 13 residues. V was clipped by 5 bases and J by 3 bases; unmatched bases: 6. Germline V gives CDR1 DFQATT, CDR2 SNEGSKA (reference sequence).

A remark on this clonotype: The CDR3 carries no conserved terminal phenylalanine or tryptophan, so it likely arises from a read error. The V gene is TRBV29-1, the J gene TRBJ1-1; 9 nucleotides match TRBD1. Germline CDR1 and CDR2: SQVTM and ANQGSEA. This CDR3 spans 16 amino acids. The ends lost 7 bases at V and 1 base at J; junction bases unmatched: 13. The CDR3 sequence: CSAAGQGGGKNTEAFV. The CDR3 region has the DNA TGCAGCGCAGCGGGACAGGGAGGAGGAAAGAACACTGAAGCTTTCGTT.

This clonotype appeared a few times. V and J are TRBV19 and TRBJ1-3; tentative D call: TRBD1 (5 bases). Trimming left V 5 bases short and J 0 bases short, with 17 bases between. Germline CDR1 and CDR2: LNHDA and SQIVND (reference sequence). The CDR3 is 17 residues long. CDR3 in DNA: TGTGCCAGTAGTGGACCCGGGACCGACTACTCTGGAAACACCATATATTTT. The encoded protein is CASSGPGTDYSGNTIYF.

This clonotype has ten or more counts. Being one base from a much bigger clone, this may be a read error. The conserved phenylalanine or tryptophan normally closing the CDR3 is absent here, so this likely arose from a read error. The V gene is TRBV7-2, the J gene TRBJ1-1, with a possible D match to TRBD1 (5 bases). Germline V lookup: CDR1 SGHTA, CDR2 FQGNSA. Trimming left V 1 base short and J 5 bases short, with 8 bases between. This CDR3 spans 13 amino acids. The CDR3 region has the DNA TGTGCCAGCAGCTTAGTGACAGAAACTGAAGCTTTCTCT. This translates into CASSLVTETEAFS.

The chain links TRBV5-1 to TRBJ1-1; 9 bases map to TRBD1. The CDR3 is 14 amino acids. J gave up 7 bases and V 4 bases, and 8 bases lay outside the gene matches. Germline lookup yields CDR1 SGHRS and CDR2 YFSETQ. CDR3 sequence: CASSDSPTGGEAFF. The DNA for the CDR3 is TGCGCCAGCAGCGATTCCCCGACAGGGGGTGAAGCTTTCTTT.

The chain carries TRBV12-3 or TRBV12-4 and TRBJ1-1; tentatively, D is TRBD1 (5 bases). V gave up 10 bases and J gave up 1 base, with 13 bases separating them. The CDR3 totals 13 residues. This CDR3 is CANRRGGNTEAFF. The CDR3 DNA sequence: TGTGCCAACAGACGGGGGGGGAACACTGAAGCTTTCTTT.

This chain joins TRBV18 and TRBJ2-7, with TRBD1 matching 11 bases. The CDR3 extends over 13 amino acids. Trimming at V came to 8 bases and at J to 6 bases, leaving 6 bases not matched to a gene. The V gene's germline CDR1 is KGHSH and CDR2 LQKENI. CDR3 protein: CASTGTGGIEQYF. Here the CDR3 DNA reads TGTGCCAGCACCGGGACAGGGGGAATCGAGCAGTACTTC.

This clonotype was counted at least ten times. The chain joins TRBV12-3 or TRBV12-4 to TRBJ2-7, with D perhaps TRBD1 (5 bases). The CDR3 has 12 residues. The germline V and J ends were trimmed by 6 bases and 5 bases, with 11 bases remaining between them. CDR3 loop: CASSRQFDEQYF. DNA for the CDR3: TGTGCCAGCAGCCGACAGTTTGACGAGCAGTACTTC.

This clonotype was recorded a few times. The chain uses TRBV29-1 and TRBJ2-5; 13 bases match TRBD2. This CDR3 region has 15 residues. V lost 5 bases to trimming and J lost 7 bases; unmatched junction nucleotides: 10. CDR1 is SQVTM, CDR2 ANQGSEA, per germline. The CDR3 sequence: CSVTTSGGLGGTQYF. CDR3 DNA: TGCAGCGTTACGACTAGCGGGGGGCTTGGTGGGACCCAGTACTTC.